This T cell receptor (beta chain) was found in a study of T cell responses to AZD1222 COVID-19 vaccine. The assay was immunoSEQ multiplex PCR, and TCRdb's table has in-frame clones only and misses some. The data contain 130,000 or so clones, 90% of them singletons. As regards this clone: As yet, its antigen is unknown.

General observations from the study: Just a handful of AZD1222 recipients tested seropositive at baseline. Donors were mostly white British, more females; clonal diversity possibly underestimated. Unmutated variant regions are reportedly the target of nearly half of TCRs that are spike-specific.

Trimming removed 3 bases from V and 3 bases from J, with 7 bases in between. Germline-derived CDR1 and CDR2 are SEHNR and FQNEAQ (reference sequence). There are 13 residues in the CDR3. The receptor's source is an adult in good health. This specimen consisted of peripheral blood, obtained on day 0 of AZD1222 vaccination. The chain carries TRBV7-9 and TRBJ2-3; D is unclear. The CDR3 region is CASSFLGTDTQYF. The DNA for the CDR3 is TGTGCCAGCAGCTTTTTGGGTACAGATACGCAGTATTTT.